The next 27 T cell receptor beta chains were all read from a single sample in a study of blood T cell repertoires in COVID-19. Assay used: immunoSEQ multiplex PCR; TCRdb lists only in-frame clones, some missing. This table has some 230,000 clones, 84% appearing once. The sample consisted of peripheral blood. These receptors were collected from an older woman with acute or convalescent COVID-19.

This chain links TRBV15 with TRBJ1-6; 8 bases line up with TRBD1. The CDR3 extends over 16 amino acids. With 2 bases clipped from V and 7 bases from J, the junction kept 7 bases outside the gene matches. The germline V gene has CDR1 LNHNV and CDR2 YYDKDF (reference sequence). The CDR3 coding sequence is TGTGCCACCAGCAGACCCTTGACAGGGGCAAATTCACCCCTCCACTTT. Its translation is CATSRPLTGANSPLHF.

This chain uses TRBV12-3 or TRBV12-4 with TRBJ1-2; weak D call: TRBD1 (5 bases). V shed 7 bases and J shed 5 bases, with 11 bases lying between them. This CDR3 contains 12 residues. The DNA of the CDR3 is TGTGCCAGCACCGCCGGGGGTTATGGCTACACCTTC. It yields the protein CASTAGGYGYTF.

This clone was seen a handful of times. The V call is TRBV4-3, the J call TRBJ1-2; 10 nucleotides align to TRBD1. V shed 4 bases, J shed 8 bases, and the junction held 10 bases outside the gene matches. Per germline, CDR1 LGHNA and CDR2 YSLEER. The CDR3 has 15 residues. CDR3 nucleotides: TGCGCCAGCAGCCCGCCTACCGGGACAGGGGCCGGCTACACCTTC. It translates to CASSPPTGTGAGYTF.

This clone showed up just once. The chain recombines TRBV7-9 with TRBJ2-1; the match to TRBD2 covers 8 bases. The CDR3 extends over 15 amino acids. J lost 3 bases, V lost 2 bases, and 3 bases had no gene match. Germline V gene lookup returns CDR1 SEHNR and CDR2 FQNEAQ (reference sequence). This chain's CDR3 is CASSLSGGNYNEQFF. DNA of the CDR3: TGTGCCAGCAGCTTAAGCGGGGGAAACTACAATGAGCAGTTCTTC.

In this sample, this clone turned up once. This sequence joins TRBV5-6 and TRBJ1-6; tentatively, D is TRBD1 (6 bases). Trimming took 6 bases from V and 8 from J, leaving 21 bases between them. This CDR3 is built from 16 residues. In germline, CDR1 is SGHDT, CDR2 YYEEEE. The CDR3 DNA reads TGTGCCAGCACCATTACCCCCCTGCCAGGGGATTCACCCCTCCACTTT. Translating gives CASTITPLPGDSPLHF.

The rearrangement joins TRBV19 to TRBJ1-2, with 10 bases aligning to TRBD1. Trimming at V came to 4 bases and at J to 7 bases, leaving 9 bases not matched to a gene. This CDR3 comprises 15 residues. Germline assignment: CDR1 LNHDA and CDR2 SQIVND (reference sequence). CDR3 loop: CASSTTGTGASGYTF. Here the CDR3 DNA reads TGTGCCAGTAGTACCACCGGGACAGGGGCTAGTGGCTACACCTTC.

The chain uses TRBV4-2 and TRBJ1-6, with 7 bases matching TRBD1. The CDR3 extends over 16 amino acids. CDR1 is LGHNA and CDR2 is YNFKEQ in the germline V gene. Trimming took 4 bases from V and 6 from J; bases not matched to a gene: 9. CDR3 region: CASSRETGNTNSPLHF. CDR3 DNA sequence: TGTGCCAGCAGCCGAGAGACAGGGAATACTAATTCACCCCTCCACTTT.

The chain combines TRBV2 with TRBJ1-1; D perhaps matches TRBD1 (5 bases). Germline lookup yields CDR1 SNHLY and CDR2 FYNNEI. This CDR3 is built from 12 residues. Trimming stripped 10 bases from V and 5 bases from J, with 14 bases between. The CDR3 here is CATPGGRTEAFF. In nucleotides, the CDR3 is TGTGCCACCCCTGGGGGGAGAACTGAAGCTTTCTTT.

This chain links TRBV27 with TRBJ2-2, with D unresolved. Germline V gene lookup returns CDR1 MNHEY and CDR2 SMNVEV (reference sequence). The CDR3 contains 14 residues. Between the trimmed V and J ends, which lost 5 bases and 1 base, there was a span of 8 bases. The CDR3 here is CASSAQWNTGELFF. The CDR3 nucleotides read TGTGCCAGCAGTGCACAGTGGAACACCGGGGAGCTGTTTTTT.

V usage is TRBV6-5 and J usage is TRBJ2-5; D unresolved. CDR3 length: 15 residues. V lost 2 bases to trimming and J lost 4 bases, with 14 bases between them. From germline, CDR1 is MNHEY and CDR2 SVGAGI. Written as DNA, the CDR3 is TGTGCCAGCAGTTACAGGTACAGCAAGTTAGAGACCCAGTACTTC. Amino acids: CASSYRYSKLETQYF.

This chain uses TRBV30 with TRBJ2-5; 7 nucleotides agree with TRBD1. Germline CDR1 reads GTSNPN; CDR2 reads SVGIG (reference sequence). J was trimmed by 2 bases and V by 5 bases; bases with no gene match: 8. The CDR3 contains 14 residues. The CDR3: CAWRTQGTQETQYF. DNA of the CDR3: TGTGCCTGGCGTACACAGGGGACGCAAGAGACCCAGTACTTC.

The CDR3 is CASSGQGRSSIYF. CDR3 coding DNA: TGTGCCAGCTCCGGACAGGGCCGAAGCTCCATATATTTT. This chain uses TRBV12-3 or TRBV12-4 with TRBJ1-3; 8 positions agree with TRBD1. The CDR3 runs to 13 residues. V lost 8 bases to trimming and J lost 11 bases; unmatched junction nucleotides: 11.

The J gene is TRBJ1-4, the V gene TRBV27; D is unclear. This CDR3 region has 15 residues. The V gene lost 4 bases and the J gene lost 1 base, with 10 bases spanning the gap. Per germline, CDR1 MNHEY and CDR2 SMNVEV (reference sequence). The CDR3 loop reads CASSSSDLTNEKLFF. Here the CDR3 DNA reads TGTGCCAGCAGTTCATCGGACTTAACTAATGAAAAACTGTTTTTT.

This clone was observed a handful of times. The rearrangement links TRBV5-8 to TRBJ1-1; TRBD1 might be the D (5 bases). Germline values: CDR1 SGHTS, CDR2 YDEGEE. V shed 0 bases and J shed 11 bases, with 20 bases lying between them. The CDR3 extends over 15 amino acids. CDR3 protein: CASSLGPYTGPRAFF. CDR3 DNA: TGTGCCAGCAGCTTGGGCCCCTACACAGGACCTCGGGCTTTCTTT.

J is TRBJ1-2 and V is TRBV28; D is unclear. Trimming cost V 4 bases and J 5 bases, with 5 bases left between them. The CDR3 length is 11 residues. Germline loops: CDR1 MDHEN, CDR2 SYDVKM. The CDR3 sequence is CASSSPYGYTF. The CDR3, as DNA: TGTGCCAGCAGTTCCCCATATGGCTACACCTTC.

The chain has TRBV5-4 and TRBJ1-2; 8 bases agree with TRBD1. The germline gives CDR1 SGHNT, CDR2 YYREEE (reference sequence). The CDR3 is 15 amino acids. After removal of 4 bases from V and 3 bases from J, the junction contained 8 bases not matched to a gene. CDR3 loop: CASSRRTGFDYGYTF. CDR3 nucleotide sequence: TGTGCCAGCAGCCGACGGACAGGGTTCGACTATGGCTACACCTTC.

CDR3 loop: CAWKSGGGYTF. In DNA form, the CDR3 reads TGTGCCTGGAAGTCCGGCGGGGGCTACACCTTC. The chain is built from TRBV30 and TRBJ1-2; D is uncertain. Germline V CDR1 and CDR2: GTSNPN, SVGIG (reference sequence). The CDR3 contains 11 residues. V dropped 4 bases and J dropped 8 bases, with 11 bases sitting between them.

This clone came up a few times. The chain is built from TRBV7-9 and TRBJ1-1; D gene uncertain. V lost 5 bases, J lost 6 bases, and 10 bases lay in between. The CDR3 sequence is 12 residues long. The germline V gene encodes CDR1 SEHNR and CDR2 FQNEAQ (reference sequence). This chain's CDR3 is CASSHRGSEAFF. The CDR3, as DNA: TGTGCCAGCAGCCACAGAGGGTCTGAAGCTTTCTTT.

The chain joins TRBV5-1 to TRBJ2-2; TRBD1 is a possible D gene (5 bases). The CDR3 extends over 15 amino acids. Deletions cut 4 bases from V and 0 bases from J, with 10 bases between. Germline-derived CDR1 and CDR2 are SGHRS and YFSETQ. The CDR3 loop reads CASSLQGTNTGELFF. The CDR3 DNA reads as TGCGCCAGCAGCCTTCAGGGAACGAACACCGGGGAGCTGTTTTTT.

The chain combines TRBV28 with TRBJ2-1; TRBD2 agrees at 14 bases. Trimming at V came to 7 bases and at J to 4 bases, leaving 3 bases not matched to a gene. This CDR3 has 15 amino acids. Germline CDR1 reads MDHEN; CDR2 reads SYDVKM. The chain's CDR3 is CASTRTSGGYNEQFF. Written as DNA, the CDR3 is TGTGCCAGCACCAGGACTAGCGGGGGGTACAATGAGCAGTTCTTC.

The V gene is TRBV18, the J gene TRBJ2-2; perhaps TRBD2 as D (5 bases). The CDR3 covers 15 residues. The germline CDR1 and CDR2 sequences are KGHSH and LQKENI. The ends were cut back, 6 bases at V and 4 bases at J, with 15 bases in the middle. The DNA for the CDR3 is TGTGCCAGCTCTCCTACCGGGATTACCACCGGGGAGCTGTTTTTT. Amino acids: CASSPTGITTGELFF.

The rearrangement links TRBV5-1 to TRBJ1-2, with D tentatively TRBD1 (5 bases). The CDR3 sequence is 13 residues long. V was clipped by 1 base and J by 5 bases, with 9 bases between them. Germline values: CDR1 SGHRS, CDR2 YFSETQ. The CDR3 DNA reads TGCGCCAGCAGCTTGCCGGGGGTATATGGCTACACCTTC. Its translation is CASSLPGVYGYTF.

The V call is TRBV19, the J call TRBJ2-3; D is unclear. Trimming cost V 5 bases and J 1 base, with 13 bases left between them. Germline loops: CDR1 LNHDA, CDR2 SQIVND (reference sequence). CDR3 length: 15 amino acids. The DNA for the CDR3 is TGTGCCAGTAGTCCCTCCACATTGGGCACAGATACGCAGTATTTT. This translates into CASSPSTLGTDTQYF.

This clone has more than one count but fewer than ten. This sequence joins TRBV5-1 and TRBJ1-2, with D possibly being TRBD1 (5 bases). The CDR3 covers 15 residues. V lost 4 bases and J lost 4, with 17 bases in between. CDR1 SGHRS and CDR2 YFSETQ come from the germline V gene. CDR3 DNA sequence: TGCGCCAGCAGCCCGGACGGGGGAGTTGGCTATGGCTACACCTTC. Translating gives CASSPDGGVGYGYTF.

The chain recombines TRBV9 with TRBJ2-7; the D gene is possibly TRBD1 (6 bases). The germline V gene has CDR1 SGDLS and CDR2 YYNGEE. The CDR3 sequence is 13 residues long. Trimming left V 4 bases short and J 4 bases short, with 12 bases between. CDR3 region: CASSPTGLYEQYF. CDR3 nucleotide sequence: TGTGCCAGCAGCCCAACAGGGTTGTACGAGCAGTACTTC.

The chain joins TRBV9 to TRBJ1-2; no clear D. This CDR3 is built from 15 residues. CDR1 SGDLS and CDR2 YYNGEE come from the germline V gene. Trimming removed 0 bases from V and 5 bases from J, with 14 bases in between. CDR3 nucleotide sequence: TGTGCCAGCAGCGTAGTGAAAAGGACTCCTTATGGCTACACCTTC. Translating gives CASSVVKRTPYGYTF.

CDR3 sequence reads: CASSLAGQPQHF. In DNA, the CDR3 is TGTGCCAGCAGCTTAGCCGGTCAGCCCCAGCATTTT. The chain links TRBV7-9 to TRBJ1-5; D unclear. This CDR3 has 12 residues. Looked up from germline, CDR1 is SEHNR and CDR2 is FQNEAQ (reference sequence). V gave up 0 bases and J gave up 6 bases, with 3 bases separating them.